This T cell receptor beta chain appears in the sequencing data of a study of blood T cell repertoires in COVID-19. Background on the study: Sites in the United States, Italy and Spain provided acute and convalescent COVID-19 samples. PBMCs, B-cell-depleted T cells, or T cells were the source of the cDNA or gDNA that made up the material.

Germline-derived CDR1 and CDR2 are MNHEY and SVGAGI. This CDR3 is built from 14 residues. The junction had 8 bases not matched to a gene; V was cut back by 6 bases and J by 4 bases. Authors' analysis steps: The assay estimated nucleated cells by amplifying reference gene primers. Some clones are missing from TCRdb's copy, which holds only in-frame ones; the method was immunoSEQ multiplex PCR. V, J and clone size are those of that table, while D and trimming were read from the DNA. The sample holds 200,000 to 300,000 clones; 90% are singletons and the top ten take roughly 3.6%. The chain combines TRBV6-5 with TRBJ1-2; 7 bases align to TRBD1. The TCR sequence derives from a middle-aged woman with acute or convalescent COVID-19. Material: peripheral blood. CDR3 residues: CASSEAGTVYGYTF. The CDR3 DNA reads as TGTGCCAGCAGCGAGGCCGGGACAGTCTATGGCTACACCTTC.